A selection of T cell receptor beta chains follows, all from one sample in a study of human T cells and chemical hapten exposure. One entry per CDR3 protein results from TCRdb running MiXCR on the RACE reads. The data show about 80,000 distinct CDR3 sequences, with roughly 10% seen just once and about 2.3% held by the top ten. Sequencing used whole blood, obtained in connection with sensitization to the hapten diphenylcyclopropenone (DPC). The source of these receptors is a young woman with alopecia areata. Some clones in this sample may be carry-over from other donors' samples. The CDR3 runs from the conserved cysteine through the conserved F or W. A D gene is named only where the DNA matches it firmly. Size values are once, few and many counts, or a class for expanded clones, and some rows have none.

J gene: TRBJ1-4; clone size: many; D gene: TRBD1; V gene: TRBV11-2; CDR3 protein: CASSRPNLTGQGGEKLFF; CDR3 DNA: TGTGCCAGCAGCCGACCCAATCTAACCGGACAGGGAGGTGAAAAACTGTTTTTT
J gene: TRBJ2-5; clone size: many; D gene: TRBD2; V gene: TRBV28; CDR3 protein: CASSLSPPGLAGGLDF; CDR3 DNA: TGTGCCAGCAGTTTAAGCCCCCCGGGACTAGCGGGGGGGCTGGACTTC
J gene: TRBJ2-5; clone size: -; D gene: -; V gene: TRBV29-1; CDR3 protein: CSVLPPDGFQETQYF; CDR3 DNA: TGCAGCGTTCTCCCCCCCGACGGATTCCAAGAGACCCAGTACTTC
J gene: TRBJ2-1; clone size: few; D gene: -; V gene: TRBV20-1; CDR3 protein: CSARGLGREDNEQFF; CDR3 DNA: TGCAGTGCTAGGGGTCTCGGGAGAGAAGACAATGAGCAGTTCTTC
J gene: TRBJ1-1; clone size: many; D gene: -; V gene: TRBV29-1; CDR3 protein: CSVDGLRVVDTEAFF; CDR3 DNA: TGCAGCGTTGACGGACTCCGCGTCGTGGACACTGAAGCTTTCTTT
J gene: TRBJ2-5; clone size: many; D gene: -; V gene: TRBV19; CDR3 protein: CASSDLGRQETQYF; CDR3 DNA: TGTGCCAGTAGTGACCTGGGCCGCCAAGAGACCCAGTACTTC
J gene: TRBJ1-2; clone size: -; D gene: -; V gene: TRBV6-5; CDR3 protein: CASRGKDGYTF; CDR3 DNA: TGTGCCAGCAGGGGGAAGGATGGCTACACCTTC
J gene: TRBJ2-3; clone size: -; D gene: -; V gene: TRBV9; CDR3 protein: CASSPDSPRPDTQYF; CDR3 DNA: TGTGCCAGCAGCCCGGACAGTCCGCGACCAGATACGCAGTATTTT
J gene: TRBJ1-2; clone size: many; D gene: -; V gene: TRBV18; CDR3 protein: CASSQSEDYGYTF; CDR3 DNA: TGTGCCAGCTCACAATCGGAAGATTATGGCTACACCTTC
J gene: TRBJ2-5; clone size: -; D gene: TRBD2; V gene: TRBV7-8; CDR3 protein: CASSRGGGGETQYF; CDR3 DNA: TGTGCCAGCAGCCGTGGCGGGGGTGGAGAGACCCAGTACTTC
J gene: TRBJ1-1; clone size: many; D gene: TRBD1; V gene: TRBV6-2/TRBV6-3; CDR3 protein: CASSYDRVRTEAFF; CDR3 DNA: TGTGCCAGCAGTTATGACAGGGTAAGGACTGAAGCTTTCTTT
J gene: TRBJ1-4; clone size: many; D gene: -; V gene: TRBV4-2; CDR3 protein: CASKGTSGEKLFF; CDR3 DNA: TGTGCCAGCAAAGGGACGTCTGGTGAAAAACTGTTTTTT
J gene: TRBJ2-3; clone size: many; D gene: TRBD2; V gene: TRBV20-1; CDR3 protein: CSAYSGRAADTQYF; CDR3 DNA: TGCAGTGCTTATAGCGGGAGGGCCGCAGATACGCAGTATTTT
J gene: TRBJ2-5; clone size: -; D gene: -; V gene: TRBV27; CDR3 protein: CASRTQETQYF; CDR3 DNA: TGTGCCAGCAGGACGCAAGAGACCCAGTACTTC
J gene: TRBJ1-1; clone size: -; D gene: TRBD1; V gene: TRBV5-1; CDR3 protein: CASSLGRGPNTEAFF; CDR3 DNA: TGCGCCAGCAGCTTGGGAAGGGGGCCGAACACTGAAGCTTTCTTT
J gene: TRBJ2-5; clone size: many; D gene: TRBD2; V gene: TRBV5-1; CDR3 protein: CASSSGTSGEQETQYF; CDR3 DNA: TGCGCCAGCAGCTCCGGGACTAGCGGGGAACAAGAGACCCAGTACTTC
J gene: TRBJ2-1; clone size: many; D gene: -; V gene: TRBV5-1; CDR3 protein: CASSLATIYEQFF; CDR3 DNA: TGCGCCAGCAGCTTGGCCACCATCTATGAGCAGTTCTTC
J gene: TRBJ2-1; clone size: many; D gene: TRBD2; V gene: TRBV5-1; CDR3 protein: CASSLVAGNNEQFF; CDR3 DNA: TGCGCCAGCAGCTTGGTAGCGGGGAACAATGAGCAGTTCTTC
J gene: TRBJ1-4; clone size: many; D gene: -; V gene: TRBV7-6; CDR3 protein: CASSLSPGEKLFF; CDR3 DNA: TGTGCCAGCAGCTTAAGCCCTGGTGAAAAACTGTTTTTT
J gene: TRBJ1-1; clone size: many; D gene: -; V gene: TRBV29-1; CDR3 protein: CSVEGSRNTEAFF; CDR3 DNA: TGCAGCGTTGAAGGGTCAAGGAACACTGAAGCTTTCTTT
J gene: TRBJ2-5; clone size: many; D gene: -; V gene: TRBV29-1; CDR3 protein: CSAAGLGTQYF; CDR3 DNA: TGCAGCGCCGCCGGCTTGGGGACCCAGTACTTC
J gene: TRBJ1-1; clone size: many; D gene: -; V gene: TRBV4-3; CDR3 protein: CASSQTLTNTEAFF; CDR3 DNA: TGCGCCAGCAGCCAGACCCTAACGAACACTGAAGCTTTCTTT
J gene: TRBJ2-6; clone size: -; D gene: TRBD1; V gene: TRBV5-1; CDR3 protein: CASSLQGLSGANVLTF; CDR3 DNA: TGCGCCAGCAGCTTACAGGGGCTCTCTGGGGCCAACGTCCTGACTTTC
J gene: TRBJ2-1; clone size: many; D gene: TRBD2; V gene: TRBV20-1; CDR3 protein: CSANTGGSGSRQFF; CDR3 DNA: TGCAGTGCTAATACAGGAGGTAGCGGGAGTCGGCAGTTCTTC
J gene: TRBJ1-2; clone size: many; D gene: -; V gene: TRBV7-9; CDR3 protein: CASSLDGNYGYTF; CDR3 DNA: TGTGCCAGCAGCCTAGACGGTAACTATGGCTACACCTTC
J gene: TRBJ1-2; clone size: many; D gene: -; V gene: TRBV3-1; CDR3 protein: CASSQVSGRHSYGYTF; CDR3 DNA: TGTGCCAGCAGCCAAGTCTCGGGCAGACACTCATATGGCTACACCTTC
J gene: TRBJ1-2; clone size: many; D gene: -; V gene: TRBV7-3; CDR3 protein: CASSLTKRSNYGYTF; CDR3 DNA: TGTGCCAGCAGCTTAACGAAGAGGAGTAACTATGGCTACACCTTC